The 14 T cell receptor beta chains given below trace back to one sample, sequenced in a study of T-cell memory formation after mild COVID-19. TCRdb fed the 5' RACE reads into MiXCR, producing one record per CDR3 protein. Among under 450,000 distinct CDR3 sequences listed, 20% to 25% were seen once. Sequenced: PBMCs or a T cell subset sorted from them (not recorded which). These receptors all stem from an adult woman who had mild COVID-19 (a few samples of this study predate the infection). Cell type and time point are not known.

This clonotype was observed a handful of times. The chain couples TRBV6-5 to TRBJ1-1; 9 bases agree with TRBD1. This CDR3 is built from 16 residues. Germline V gene data show CDR1 as MNHEY and CDR2 as SVGAGI. V shed 5 bases, J shed 1 base, and the junction held 8 bases outside the gene matches. The CDR3 DNA is TGTGCCAGCAGTCGCCGACCGGGACAGGGGAACACTGAAGCTTTCTTT. Translated, it gives CASSRRPGQGNTEAFF.

The chain joins TRBV6-5 to TRBJ2-1; TRBD2 matches 13 bases. The CDR3 has 19 amino acids. Germline lookup yields CDR1 MNHEY and CDR2 SVGAGI. Trimming cost V 5 bases and J 8 bases; bases outside gene matches: 18. The chain's CDR3 is CASSTDRVDTSGRGYEQFF. In DNA, the CDR3 is TGTGCCAGCAGTACCGACAGGGTGGATACTAGCGGGAGGGGGTATGAGCAGTTCTTC.

A few counts support this clonotype. This CDR3 is CASSPFGTGAYNEQFF. CDR3 sequence (DNA): TGCGCCAGCAGCCCCTTTGGGACTGGGGCCTACAATGAGCAGTTCTTC. V gene TRBV4-1 combines with J gene TRBJ2-1; TRBD2 might be the D (6 bases). From germline, CDR1 is MGHRA and CDR2 YSYEKL. V lost 4 bases, J lost 2 bases, and 15 bases lay in between. The length of the CDR3 is 16 residues.

CDR3 nucleotide sequence: TGTGCCAGCTCACCTCCAGCGGGGACACCCCTCCACTTT. It specifies CASSPPAGTPLHF. The genes are TRBV18 and TRBJ1-6; D is undetermined. CDR1 and CDR2 (germline): KGHSH, LQKENI. Trimming pared 3 bases from V and 11 bases from J, leaving 11 bases between. The length of the CDR3 is 13 residues.

This clonotype was counted between two and nine times. The V call is TRBV20-1, the J call TRBJ2-7; 10 bases align to TRBD1. CDR3 size: 15 residues. Germline V lookup: CDR1 DFQATT, CDR2 SNEGSKA (reference sequence). The ends lost 5 bases at V and 6 bases at J; junction bases unmatched: 13. The CDR3 loop reads CSAAKSGTGAPEQYF. The CDR3 DNA follows: TGCAGTGCTGCGAAATCCGGGACAGGGGCACCCGAGCAGTACTTC.

The chain joins TRBV11-2 to TRBJ1-1, with D possibly TRBD1 on 6 matching bases. The V and J ends lost 7 bases and 9 bases respectively, with 12 bases between them. There are 11 residues in the CDR3. Germline lookup yields CDR1 SGHAT and CDR2 FQNNGV. CDR3 DNA sequence: TGTGCCAGCACCCGGGGGCAGCAAGCTTTCTTT. This translates into CASTRGQQAFF.

V usage is TRBV29-1 and J usage is TRBJ1-1; D ambiguous. Germline CDR1 reads SQVTM; CDR2 reads ANQGSEA. V lost 5 bases to trimming and J lost 4 bases, with 17 bases between them. The CDR3 covers 14 residues. CDR3 sequence reads: CSVLSKGEATEAFF. For the CDR3, the DNA is TGCAGCGTTTTGTCAAAAGGCGAGGCCACTGAAGCTTTCTTT.

The chain carries TRBV2 and TRBJ2-7, with D unclear. The germline CDR1 and CDR2 sequences are SNHLY and FYNNEI. V was trimmed by 1 base and J by 0 bases, leaving 7 bases between them. This CDR3 comprises 14 residues. CDR3 protein: CASSEGDFSYEQYF. The DNA for the CDR3 is TGTGCCAGCAGTGAAGGAGATTTCTCCTACGAGCAGTACTTC.

A few counts support this clonotype. In DNA form, the CDR3 reads TGTGCCAGCCGGCTGTTTGTTAACGAGCAGTACTTC. Translation: CASRLFVNEQYF. This chain connects TRBV6-6 to TRBJ2-7, with D hard to call. The germline V gene has CDR1 MNHNY and CDR2 SVGAGI (reference sequence). The length of the CDR3 is 12 residues. Trimming removed 8 bases from V and 5 bases from J, with 13 bases in between.

This chain links TRBV5-1 with TRBJ1-1; 7 bases agree with TRBD1. The CDR3 has 16 amino acids. The germline CDR1 and CDR2 sequences are SGHRS and YFSETQ. The V gene end was trimmed by 4 bases and the J gene end by 3 bases; junction bases not matched to a gene: 12. The CDR3 spells CASSPNGDRSYTEAFF. CDR3 DNA sequence: TGCGCCAGCAGCCCTAACGGGGACAGATCTTACACTGAAGCTTTCTTT.

V is TRBV20-1 and J is TRBJ2-1; 8 bases fit TRBD2. V trimming: 5 bases; J trimming: 7 bases; junction bases outside the gene matches: 10. Germline V CDR1 and CDR2: DFQATT, SNEGSKA (reference sequence). The CDR3 totals 14 residues. CDR3 in amino acids: CSAPGTRGLNEQFF. In DNA form, the CDR3 reads TGCAGTGCTCCCGGGACTAGGGGTTTGAATGAGCAGTTCTTC.

J is TRBJ2-7 and V is TRBV11-2; 8 nucleotides align to TRBD2. The V and J ends lost 3 bases and 6 bases, in that order; junction bases with no gene match: 4. This CDR3 is built from 13 residues. CDR1 is SGHAT, CDR2 FQNNGV, per germline. As DNA, the CDR3 is TGTGCCAGCAGCTTTATCCGGGAGGGCGAGCAGTACTTC. Translated: CASSFIREGEQYF. The full variable domain, its missing parts supplied by reference TRBV11-2 and TRBJ2-7, is EAGVAQSPRYKIIEKRQSVAFWCNPISGHATLYWYQQILGQGPKLLIQFQNNGVVDDSQLPKDRFSAERLKGVDSTLKIQPAKLEDSAVYLCASSFIREGEQYFGPGTRLTVT.

The chain combines TRBV19 with TRBJ1-2; D remains ambiguous. The CDR3 sequence is 14 residues long. Looked up from germline, CDR1 is LNHDA and CDR2 is SQIVND (reference sequence). The germline V and J ends were trimmed by 4 bases and 0 bases, with 9 bases remaining between them. The CDR3 DNA is TGTGCCAGTAGTACACAGCATACTAACTATGGCTACACCTTC. Amino acid sequence: CASSTQHTNYGYTF.

This clonotype was counted between two and nine times. The chain is built from TRBV12-3 or TRBV12-4 and TRBJ2-3, with TRBD2 matching over 11 bases. V gave up 1 base and J gave up 9 bases; unmatched junction bases: 3. This CDR3 spans 14 amino acids. CDR3 sequence: CASSLGTSGGTQYF. The CDR3 nucleotides read TGTGCCAGCAGTTTAGGCACTAGCGGGGGAACGCAGTATTTT.